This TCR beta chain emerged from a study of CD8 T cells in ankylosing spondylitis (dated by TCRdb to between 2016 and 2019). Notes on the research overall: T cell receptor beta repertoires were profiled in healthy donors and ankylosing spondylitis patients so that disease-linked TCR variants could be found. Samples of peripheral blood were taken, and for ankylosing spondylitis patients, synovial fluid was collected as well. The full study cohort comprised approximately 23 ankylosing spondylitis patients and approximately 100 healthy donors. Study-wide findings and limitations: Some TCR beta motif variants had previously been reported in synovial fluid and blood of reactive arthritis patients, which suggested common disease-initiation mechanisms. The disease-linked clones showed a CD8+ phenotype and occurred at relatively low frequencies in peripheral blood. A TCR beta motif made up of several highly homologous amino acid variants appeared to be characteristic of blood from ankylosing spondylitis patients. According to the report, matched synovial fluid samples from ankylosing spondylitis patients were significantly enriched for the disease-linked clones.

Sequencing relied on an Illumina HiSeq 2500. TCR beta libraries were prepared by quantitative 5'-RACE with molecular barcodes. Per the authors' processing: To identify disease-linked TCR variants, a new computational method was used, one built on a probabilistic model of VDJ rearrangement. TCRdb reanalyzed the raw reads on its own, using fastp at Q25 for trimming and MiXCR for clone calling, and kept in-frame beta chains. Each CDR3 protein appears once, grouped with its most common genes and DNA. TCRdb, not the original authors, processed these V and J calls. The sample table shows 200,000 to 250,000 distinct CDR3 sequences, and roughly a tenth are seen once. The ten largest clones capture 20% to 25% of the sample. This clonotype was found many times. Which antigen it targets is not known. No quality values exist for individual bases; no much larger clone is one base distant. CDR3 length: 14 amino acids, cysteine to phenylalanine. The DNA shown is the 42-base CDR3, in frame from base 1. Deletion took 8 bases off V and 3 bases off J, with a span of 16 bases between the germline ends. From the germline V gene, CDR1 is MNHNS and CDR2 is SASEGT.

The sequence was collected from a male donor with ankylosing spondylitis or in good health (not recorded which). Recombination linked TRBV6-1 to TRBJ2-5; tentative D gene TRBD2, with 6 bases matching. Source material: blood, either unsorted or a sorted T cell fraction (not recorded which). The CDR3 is CASRRDFREETQYF. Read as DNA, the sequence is TGTGCCAGCCGCCGGGACTTCAGGGAAGAGACCCAGTACTTC.